These 26 T cell receptor beta chains were all obtained from the same sample, sequenced in a study of shared clonotypes between healthy human individuals. TCRdb's copy holds only in-frame clones and misses some; the assay was immunoSEQ multiplex PCR. The data show approximately 2,300,000 clones, about nine tenths seen once. Sequenced input: naive CD4+ T cells from PBMCs. This sample's subset: CD45RA+ positively selected. These receptors were collected from a man between 18 and 35 years old in good health. Some clones in this sample may be carry-over from other donors' samples.

Regarding this clone: The sample has other DNA sequences that encode this CDR3 too. This sequence joins TRBV28 and TRBJ2-7, with 10 bases that match TRBD1. V lost 3 bases and J lost 3; bases outside the gene matches: 2. Germline V CDR1 and CDR2: MDHEN, SYDVKM. The CDR3 runs 14 residues. This CDR3 is CASSLWTGGYEQYF. DNA of the CDR3: TGTGCCAGCAGTTTGTGGACAGGGGGCTACGAGCAGTACTTC. The full variable domain, in which reference TRBV28 and TRBJ2-7 provide the parts outside the CDR3, is DVKVTQSSRYLVKRTGEKVFLECVQDMDHENMFWYRQDPGLGLRLIYFSYDVKMKEKGDIPEGYSVSREKKERFSLILESASTNQTSMYLCASSLWTGGYEQYFGPGTRLTVT.

V and J are TRBV5-5 and TRBJ1-5; D unresolved. The CDR3 length is 17 residues. The V end was cut by 0 bases, the J end by 0 bases, with 13 bases between. CDR1 and CDR2 (germline): SGHKS, YYEKEE (reference sequence). Here the CDR3 reads CASSLAPRVHSNQPQHF. CDR3 in DNA: TGTGCCAGCAGCTTGGCCCCTCGGGTACATAGCAATCAGCCCCAGCATTTT.

The genes are TRBV7-2 and TRBJ1-1, with D possibly being TRBD1 (5 bases). V gave up 2 bases and J gave up 0 bases, with 10 bases separating them. This CDR3 contains 15 residues. Germline CDR1 and CDR2: SGHTA and FQGNSA. For the CDR3, the DNA is TGTGCCAGCAGCTTAATGGGGCTGCTGAACACTGAAGCTTTCTTT. Protein: CASSLMGLLNTEAFF. The complete variable domain, with remaining parts taken from reference TRBV7-2 and TRBJ1-1, reads GAGVSQSPSNKVTEKGKDVELRCDPISGHTALYWYRQSLGQGLEFLIYFQGNSAPDKSGLPSDRFSAERTGGSVSTLTIQRTQQEDSAVYLCASSLMGLLNTEAFFGQGTRLTVV.

The rearrangement joins TRBV2 to TRBJ1-5; TRBD1 agrees at 8 bases. CDR3 size: 15 residues. CDR1 and CDR2 from the germline V gene are SNHLY and FYNNEI. The V segment lost 5 bases and the J segment 6 bases; nucleotides outside the gene matches: 9. The CDR3 DNA reads as TGTGCCAGCAGTACCGGGACAGGTCAAGGTCAGCCCCAGCATTTT. This codes for CASSTGTGQGQPQHF.

The chain recombines TRBV18 with TRBJ1-1; the D gene is possibly TRBD1 (6 bases). V lost 0 bases to trimming and J lost 10 bases, with 21 bases between them. The CDR3 contains 16 residues. CDR1 is KGHSH and CDR2 is LQKENI in the germline V gene. DNA for the CDR3: TGTGCCAGCTCACCACCAGAGTTTAGGGGGGACGTGGGAGCTTTCTTT. Translated: CASSPPEFRGDVGAFF. Complete variable domain (other parts from reference TRBV18 and TRBJ1-1): NAGVMQNPRHLVRRRGQEARLRCSPMKGHSHVYWYRQLPEEGLKFMVYLQKENIIDESGMPKERFSAEFPKEGPSILRIQQVVRGDSAAYFCASSPPEFRGDVGAFFGQGTRLTVV.

The chain uses TRBV21-1 and TRBJ2-7; the table's TRBD1 call for D was not verified on the DNA. TRBV21-1 is noted as a pseudogene. The CDR3 covers 17 residues. The CDR3 DNA sequence: TGTGCCAGCAGCAATGGGGACAGGTTTAAGAGGCCCTACGAGCAGTACTTC. This codes for CASSNGDRFKRPYEQYF.

The chain links TRBV28 to TRBJ2-3, with unresolved D. The CDR3 consists of 15 residues. Germline CDR1 is MDHEN and CDR2 is SYDVKM. V lost 2 bases, J lost 0 bases, and 9 bases lay in between. CDR3 loop: CASSLRAGSTDTQYF. The DNA for the CDR3 is TGTGCCAGCAGTTTACGGGCTGGGAGCACAGATACGCAGTATTTT.

The genes are TRBV2 and TRBJ2-7; 11 bases agree with TRBD2. CDR3 length equals 14 residues. The trim removed 8 bases at V and 8 bases at J, leaving 11 bases unmatched. Germline loops: CDR1 SNHLY, CDR2 FYNNEI. CDR3 sequence reads: CASGPGLAVTKQYF. The CDR3 DNA follows: TGTGCCAGCGGTCCGGGACTAGCGGTGACAAAGCAGTACTTC.

The chain couples TRBV12-2 to TRBJ2-1; TRBD1 is taken as the D call from the table, unchecked against the DNA. TRBV12-2 represents a pseudogene. The CDR3 runs 13 residues. Here the CDR3 DNA reads TGTGCAAGTCGCTTCAGGGGGAACAATGAGCAGTTCTTC. This sequence encodes CASRFRGNNEQFF.

This chain links TRBV4-1 with TRBJ1-5; D possibly corresponds to TRBD1 (6 bases). This CDR3 region has 17 residues. Per germline, CDR1 MGHRA and CDR2 YSYEKL. The V end lost 4 bases, the J end lost 5 bases, and 21 bases lay between the germline ends. The CDR3 coding sequence is TGCGCCAGCAGCCCGATTTTACAGGGAGGTACCCATCAGCCCCAGCATTTT. It yields the protein CASSPILQGGTHQPQHF.

The chain combines TRBV7-6 with TRBJ2-3; 9 bases are a match to TRBD2. Germline-derived CDR1 and CDR2 are SGHVS and FNYEAQ. There are 18 residues in the CDR3. V shed 1 base and J 3 bases; nucleotides not matched to a gene: 11. In DNA form, the CDR3 reads TGTGCCAGCAGCTTAGGGGCAGCAGTTAGCGGGAGTACAGATACGCAGTATTTT. Protein sequence: CASSLGAAVSGSTDTQYF.

This clone came up once. The same CDR3 can be traced to other DNA sequences in this sample. The rearrangement uses TRBV28 and TRBJ1-4; no clear D gene. The V end lost 3 bases, the J end lost 5 bases, and 7 bases lay between the germline ends. Per the germline V gene, CDR1 is MDHEN and CDR2 is SYDVKM. The CDR3 extends over 13 amino acids. The CDR3 sequence is CASSLGGNEKLFF. The CDR3 DNA reads as TGTGCCAGCAGTTTGGGAGGGAATGAAAAACTGTTTTTT.

This chain's CDR3 is CASSNLTGSPGTGANVLTF. CDR3 nucleotide sequence: TGTGCCAGCAGCAATCTCACAGGTTCACCTGGGACTGGGGCCAACGTCCTGACTTTC. V usage is TRBV7-2 and J usage is TRBJ2-6; D might be TRBD1 (5 bases). Per germline, CDR1 SGHTA and CDR2 FQGNSA. The V and J ends lost 5 bases and 2 bases respectively, with 22 bases between them. This CDR3 comprises 19 residues.

The V and J genes are TRBV2 and TRBJ2-7, with D uncertain. The germline gives CDR1 SNHLY, CDR2 FYNNEI. Trimming shortened V by 9 bases and J by 7 bases, and 13 bases separated the two germline ends. CDR3 size: 11 residues. CDR3 DNA: TGTGCCAGTTCTAGACAAACGGAGCAGTACTTC. As protein: CASSRQTEQYF.

Concerning this clone: Additional DNA sequences in this sample encode the identical CDR3. The chain uses TRBV7-2 and TRBJ2-7; D not resolved. The CDR3 extends over 14 amino acids. Germline-derived CDR1 and CDR2 are SGHTA and FQGNSA. The V end lost 5 bases, the J end lost 2 bases, and 13 bases lay between the germline ends. CDR3 sequence (DNA): TGTGCCAGCAGCCCCCGTGGCAGCACCTACGAGCAGTACTTC. It yields the protein CASSPRGSTYEQYF.

The gene calls are TRBV6-1 and TRBJ1-3; 9 nucleotides agree with TRBD1. CDR1 and CDR2 from the germline V gene are MNHNS and SASEGT. Trimming removed 8 bases from V and 3 bases from J; junction bases left unmatched: 5. The CDR3 contains 14 residues. Here the CDR3 DNA reads TGTGCCAGCGGGACAGGGAGTCTTGGAAACACCATATATTTT. Encoded protein: CASGTGSLGNTIYF.

V and J are TRBV28 and TRBJ1-4; D uncertain. Germline assignment: CDR1 MDHEN and CDR2 SYDVKM. The V end was cut by 6 bases, the J end by 0 bases, with 17 bases between. There are 17 residues in the CDR3. As DNA, the CDR3 is TGTGCCAGCAGATTCCGGTCCTGGTATGCAACTAATGAAAAACTGTTTTTT. Translation: CASRFRSWYATNEKLFF.

The chain has TRBV5-4 and TRBJ2-4, with 9 bases matching TRBD1. CDR3 length: 14 residues. With V trimmed by 0 bases and J by 12 bases, 7 bases remained unmatched. Germline CDR1 is SGHNT and CDR2 is YYREEE (reference sequence). The CDR3 bases are TGTGCCAGCAGCTTGGGAGAACAGGGGGCGAGTCAGTACTTC. It specifies CASSLGEQGASQYF.

The rearrangement joins TRBV13 to TRBJ1-5, with D maybe TRBD1 (5 bases). CDR1 PRHDT and CDR2 FYEKMQ come from the germline V gene (reference sequence). Trimming cost V 4 bases and J 2 bases, with 9 bases left between them. CDR3 length: 14 amino acids. CDR3 loop: CASSSGHRNQPQHF. The CDR3 DNA reads as TGTGCCAGCAGCTCTGGACACCGCAATCAGCCCCAGCATTTT.

This clone was picked up a small number of times. This chain uses TRBV28 with TRBJ1-1; tentatively, D is TRBD1 (5 bases). The CDR3 consists of 12 residues. In germline, CDR1 is MDHEN, CDR2 SYDVKM. V dropped 5 bases and J dropped 11 bases, with 15 bases sitting between them. CDR3 nucleotides: TGTGCCAGCAGTAGAGGGGCGATGGGTGCTTTCTTT. Its protein is CASSRGAMGAFF.

In this sample, this clone turned up once. The chain uses TRBV5-4 and TRBJ1-2, with D perhaps TRBD1 (5 bases). The CDR3 contains 14 residues. Trimming removed 4 bases at V and 2 bases at J, with 12 bases between. The germline V gene has CDR1 SGHNT and CDR2 YYREEE (reference sequence). CDR3 coding DNA: TGTGCCAGCAGCCGTGAGGGGATGAACTATGGCTACACCTTC. Translated: CASSREGMNYGYTF.

The chain couples TRBV19 to TRBJ2-5, with TRBD1 matching over 8 bases. Germline V lookup: CDR1 LNHDA, CDR2 SQIVND (reference sequence). The CDR3 extends over 15 amino acids. The V segment lost 5 bases and the J segment 0 bases; nucleotides outside the gene matches: 5. CDR3 sequence (DNA): TGTGCCAGTAGTTTATCGACAGGGGACCAAGAGACCCAGTACTTC. Translated: CASSLSTGDQETQYF. The full variable domain, rest sourced from reference TRBV19 and TRBJ2-5, is DGGITQSPKYLFRKEGQNVTLSCEQNLNHDAMYWYRQDPGQGLRLIYYSQIVNDFQKGDIAEGYSVSREKKESFPLTVTSAQKNPTAFYLCASSLSTGDQETQYFGPGTRLLVL.

The J gene is TRBJ2-1, the V gene TRBV5-1; 12 bases fit TRBD2. CDR3 length: 14 residues. The germline V gene encodes CDR1 SGHRS and CDR2 YFSETQ. The junction had 7 bases not matched to a gene; V was cut back by 0 bases and J by 15 bases. Here the CDR3 reads CASSLALAGGPSFF. CDR3 coding DNA: TGCGCCAGCAGCTTGGCGCTAGCGGGAGGGCCATCGTTCTTC.

This chain joins TRBV28 and TRBJ2-5; TRBD2 matches 8 bases. This CDR3 is built from 15 residues. Germline CDR1 reads MDHEN; CDR2 reads SYDVKM. Trimming took 5 bases from V and 4 from J; bases not matched to a gene: 9. The CDR3 region has the DNA TGTGCCAGCAGTCCGCGACCGGGAGGGGGAGAGACCCAGTACTTC. It is translated as CASSPRPGGGETQYF.

J is TRBJ1-2 and V is TRBV28; a weak D match, TRBD1 (5 bases). Trimming removed 2 bases from V and 7 bases from J, with 11 bases in between. This CDR3 has 13 residues. Looked up from germline, CDR1 is MDHEN and CDR2 is SYDVKM. Written as DNA, the CDR3 is TGTGCCAGCAGTTTAGGGCAGGGACCTGGCTACACCTTC. Translating gives CASSLGQGPGYTF.

The chain recombines TRBV11-1 with TRBJ2-2; tentatively, D is TRBD1 or TRBD2 (5 bases each). The CDR3 loop spans 15 amino acids. V was cut by 2 bases and J by 4 bases, with 11 bases left in between. CDR1 SGHAT and CDR2 FQDESV come from the germline V gene (reference sequence). The CDR3 is CASSLYSGRTGELFF. CDR3 nucleotide sequence: TGTGCCAGCAGCTTATATTCGGGACGCACCGGGGAGCTGTTTTTT. The complete variable domain, with remaining parts taken from reference TRBV11-1 and TRBJ2-2, reads EAEVAQSPRYKITEKSQAVAFWCDPISGHATLYWYRQILGQGPELLVQFQDESVVDDSQLPKDRFSAERLKGVDSTLKIQPAELGDSAMYLCASSLYSGRTGELFFGEGSRLTVL.